This entry describes one T cell receptor (beta chain). This sample was included in a study of blood T cell repertoires in COVID-19. As for the study in general: Collection of acute and convalescent COVID-19 samples took place in the United States, Italy and Spain. PBMCs, B-cell-depleted T cells, or T cells provided the cDNA or gDNA that made up the material.

In the original processing: Researchers report that nucleated cell counts were estimated from reference gene primer amplification. Assay used: immunoSEQ multiplex PCR; TCRdb lists only in-frame clones, some missing. The V and J calls and clone size are taken from that table; D and trimming were inferred from the DNA. The repertoire holds about 170,000 clones, with around 82% as singletons. The CDR3 loop spans 15 amino acids. V lost 2 bases and J 0 bases, leaving 5 bases between the germline ends. The germline V gene has CDR1 MNHEY and CDR2 SMNVEV (reference sequence). The sequenced sample was peripheral blood. The chain joins TRBV27 to TRBJ1-6; no clear D gene. The receptor comes from a woman older than 75 with acute or convalescent COVID-19. The CDR3 DNA follows: TGTGCCAGCAGTTTAGGGAGCTCCTATAATTCACCCCTCCACTTT. This sequence encodes CASSLGSSYNSPLHF.